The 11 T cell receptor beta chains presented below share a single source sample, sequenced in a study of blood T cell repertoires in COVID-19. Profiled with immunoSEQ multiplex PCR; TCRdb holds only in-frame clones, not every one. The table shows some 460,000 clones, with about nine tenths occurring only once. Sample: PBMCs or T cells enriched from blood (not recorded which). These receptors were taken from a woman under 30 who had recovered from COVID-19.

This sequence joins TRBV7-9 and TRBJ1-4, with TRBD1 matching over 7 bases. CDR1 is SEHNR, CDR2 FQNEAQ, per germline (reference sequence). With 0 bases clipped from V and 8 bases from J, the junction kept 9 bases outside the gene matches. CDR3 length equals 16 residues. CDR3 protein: CASSLALDRQGEKLFF. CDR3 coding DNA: TGTGCCAGCAGCTTAGCGCTGGACAGACAGGGAGAAAAACTGTTTTTT.

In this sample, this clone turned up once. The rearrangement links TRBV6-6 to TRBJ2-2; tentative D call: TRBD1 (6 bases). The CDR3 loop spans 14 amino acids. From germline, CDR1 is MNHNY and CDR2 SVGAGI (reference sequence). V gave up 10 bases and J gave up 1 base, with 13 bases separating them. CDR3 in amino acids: CAISGHLNTGELFF. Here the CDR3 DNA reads TGTGCCATCTCGGGACACCTGAACACCGGGGAGCTGTTTTTT.

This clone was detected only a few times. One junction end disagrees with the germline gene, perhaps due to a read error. CDR3 DNA sequence: TGTGCCACCAGCAGAGAGGGGGGGACAAAATCGTCCTTT. Amino acid sequence: CATSREGGTKSSF. V and J are TRBV15 and TRBJ1-4, with TRBD1 as a possible D gene (6 bases). Per germline, CDR1 LNHNV and CDR2 YYDKDF (reference sequence). CDR3 size: 13 residues.

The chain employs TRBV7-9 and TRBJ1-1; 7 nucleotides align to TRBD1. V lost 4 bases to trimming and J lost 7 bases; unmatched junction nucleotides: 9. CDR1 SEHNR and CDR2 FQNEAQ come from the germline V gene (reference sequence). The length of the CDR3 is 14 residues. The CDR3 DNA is TGTGCCAGCAGCTCCAAGGGGGCAGGTTTTGAAGCTTTCTTT. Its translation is CASSSKGAGFEAFF.

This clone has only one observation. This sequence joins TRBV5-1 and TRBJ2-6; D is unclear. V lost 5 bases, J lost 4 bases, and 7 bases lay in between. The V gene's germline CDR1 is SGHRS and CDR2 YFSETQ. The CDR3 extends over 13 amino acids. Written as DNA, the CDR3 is TGCGCCAGCAGAGAGTTCGGGGCCAACGTCCTGACTTTC. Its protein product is CASREFGANVLTF.

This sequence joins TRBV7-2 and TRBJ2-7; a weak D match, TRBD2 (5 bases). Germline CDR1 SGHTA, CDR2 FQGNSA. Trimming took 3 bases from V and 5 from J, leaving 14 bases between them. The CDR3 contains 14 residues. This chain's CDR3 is CASSFAKGSDEQYF. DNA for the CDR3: TGTGCCAGCAGCTTCGCGAAGGGTAGCGACGAGCAGTACTTC.

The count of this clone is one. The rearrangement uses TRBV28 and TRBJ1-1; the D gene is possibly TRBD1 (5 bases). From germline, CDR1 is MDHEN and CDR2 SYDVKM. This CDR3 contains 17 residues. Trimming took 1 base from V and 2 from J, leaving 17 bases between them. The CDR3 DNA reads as TGTGCCAGCAGTTTATTAGGGAAGGGAACAGGAAACACTGAAGCTTTCTTT. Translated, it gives CASSLLGKGTGNTEAFF. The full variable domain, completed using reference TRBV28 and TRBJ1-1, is DVKVTQSSRYLVKRTGEKVFLECVQDMDHENMFWYRQDPGLGLRLIYFSYDVKMKEKGDIPEGYSVSREKKERFSLILESASTNQTSMYLCASSLLGKGTGNTEAFFGQGTRLTVV.

The CDR3 sequence is CAIPPPTGSNTGELFF. The DNA of the CDR3 is TGTGCCATCCCACCGCCGACGGGTTCGAACACCGGGGAGCTGTTTTTT. V gene TRBV7-2 combines with J gene TRBJ2-2; D gene unclear. This CDR3 has 16 residues. Germline V gene lookup returns CDR1 SGHTA and CDR2 FQGNSA. The V end lost 10 bases, the J end lost 0 bases, and 18 bases lay between the germline ends.

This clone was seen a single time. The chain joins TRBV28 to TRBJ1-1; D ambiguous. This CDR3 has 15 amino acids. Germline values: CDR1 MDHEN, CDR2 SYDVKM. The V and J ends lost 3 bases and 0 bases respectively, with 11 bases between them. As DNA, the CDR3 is TGTGCCAGCAGTTTCGCCGGCAGGTTGAACACTGAAGCTTTCTTT. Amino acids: CASSFAGRLNTEAFF.

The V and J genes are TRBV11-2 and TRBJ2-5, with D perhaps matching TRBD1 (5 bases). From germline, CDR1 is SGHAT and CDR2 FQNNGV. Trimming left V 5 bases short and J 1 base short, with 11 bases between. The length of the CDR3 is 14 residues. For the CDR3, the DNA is TGTGCCAGCAGCGAAGGGGCTTTCCAAGAGACCCAGTACTTC. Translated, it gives CASSEGAFQETQYF.

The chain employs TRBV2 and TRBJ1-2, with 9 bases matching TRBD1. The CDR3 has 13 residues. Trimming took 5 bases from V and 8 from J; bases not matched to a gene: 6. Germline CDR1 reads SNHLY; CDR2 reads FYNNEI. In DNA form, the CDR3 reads TGTGCCAGCAGTCCACAGGGGGCTGGGGGCTACACCTTC. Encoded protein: CASSPQGAGGYTF. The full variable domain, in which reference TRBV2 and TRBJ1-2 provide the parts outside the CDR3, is EPEVTQTPSHQVTQMGQEVILRCVPISNHLYFYWYRQILGQKVEFLVSFYNNEISEKSEIFDDQFSVERPDGSNFTLKIRSTKLEDSAMYFCASSPQGAGGYTFGSGTRLTVV.